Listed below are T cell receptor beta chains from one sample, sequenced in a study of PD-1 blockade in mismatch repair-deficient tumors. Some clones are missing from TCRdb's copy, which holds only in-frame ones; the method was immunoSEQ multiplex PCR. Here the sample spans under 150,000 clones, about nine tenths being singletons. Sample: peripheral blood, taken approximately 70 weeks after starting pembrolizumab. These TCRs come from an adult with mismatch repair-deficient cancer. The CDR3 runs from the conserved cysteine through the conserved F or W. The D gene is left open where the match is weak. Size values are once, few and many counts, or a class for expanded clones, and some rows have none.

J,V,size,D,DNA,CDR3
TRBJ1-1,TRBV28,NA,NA,TGTGCCAGCAGTCCAGGGACTAAGAACACTGAAGCTTTCTTT,CASSPGTKNTEAFF
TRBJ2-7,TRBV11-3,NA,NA,TGTGCCAGCAGCTTCTCACAGGGTCACGAGCAGTACTTC,CASSFSQGHEQYF
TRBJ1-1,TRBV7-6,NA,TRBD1,TGTGCCAGCAGCTTAAGTACAGGGGAGGGTGGGAACACTGAAGCTTTCTTT,CASSLSTGEGGNTEAFF
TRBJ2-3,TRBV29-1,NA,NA,TGCAGCGTTGAGTTTAGCACAGATACGCAGTATTTT,CSVEFSTDTQYF
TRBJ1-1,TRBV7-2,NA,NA,TGTGCCAGCAGCTTATTAAGGGTCCCCCAGAACACTGAAGCTTTCTTT,CASSLLRVPQNTEAFF
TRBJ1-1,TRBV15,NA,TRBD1,TGTGCCACCAGCAGAGATCGCGACCGGGACAGTGAAGCTTTCTTT,CATSRDRDRDSEAFF
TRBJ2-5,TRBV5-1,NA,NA,TGCGCCAGCAGCTTGGTAGGCTCTTCCGAAGAGACCCAGTACTTC,CASSLVGSSEETQYF
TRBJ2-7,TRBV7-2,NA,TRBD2,TGTGCCAGCAGCTTGGTTGGTGAGGGACTAGCGGCCTACGAGCAGTACTTC,CASSLVGEGLAAYEQYF
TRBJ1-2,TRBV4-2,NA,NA,TGTGCCAGCAGCCAATTAGGAGTTTCTGGGTATGGCTACACCTTC,CASSQLGVSGYGYTF
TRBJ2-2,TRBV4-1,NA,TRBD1,TGCGCCAGCAGCCAAGCGGGACAGGGATCCGGGGAGCTGTTTTTT,CASSQAGQGSGELFF
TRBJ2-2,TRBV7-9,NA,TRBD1,TGTGCCAGCAGACGAGCCCAGGGGGAGAACACCGGGGAGCTGTTTTTT,CASRRAQGENTGELFF
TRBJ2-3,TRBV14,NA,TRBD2,TGTGCCAGCAGCTCCCCCACTAGCGGGAAAACAGATACGCAGTATTTT,CASSSPTSGKTDTQYF
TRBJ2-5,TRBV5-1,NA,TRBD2,TGCGCCAGCAGTTTTGGAGAAGCGGGAGGGAGAGAGACCCAGTACTTC,CASSFGEAGGRETQYF
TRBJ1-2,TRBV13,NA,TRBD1,TGTGCCAGCAGTTGGACAGGGGTCTATGGCTACACCTTC,CASSWTGVYGYTF
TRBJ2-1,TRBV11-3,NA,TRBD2,TGTGCCAGCAGCTTGGGTAGCGGGAGAGACAATGAGCAGTTCTTC,CASSLGSGRDNEQFF
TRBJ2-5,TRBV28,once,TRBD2,TGTGCCAGCAGATCAAACATCGCGGGAGGGCCTCGAGAGACCCAGTACTTC,CASRSNIAGGPRETQYF
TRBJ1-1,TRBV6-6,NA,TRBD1,TGTGCCAGCAGTACGAGAGGGGGCAAAGCTTTCTTT,CASSTRGGKAFF
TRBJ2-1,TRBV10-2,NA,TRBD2,TGCGCCAGCAGGGGACTAGCGAGTCTTGGTGAGCAGTTCTTC,CASRGLASLGEQFF
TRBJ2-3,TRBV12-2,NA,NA,TGTGCAAGTCGCTTAGGCCACCGGGGCACAGATACGCAGTATTTT,CASRLGHRGTDTQYF
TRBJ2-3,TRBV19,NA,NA,TGTGCCAGTAAAGAGCATTACACAGATACGCAGTATTTT,CASKEHYTDTQYF
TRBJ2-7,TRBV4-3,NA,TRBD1,TGCGCCAGCAGCCAAGGAACAGGGGGTTTCGAGCAGTACTTC,CASSQGTGGFEQYF
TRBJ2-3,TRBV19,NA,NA,TGTGCCAGTAGTATTGATAGCGTTTCAGATACGCAGTATTTT,CASSIDSVSDTQYF
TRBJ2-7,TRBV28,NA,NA,TGTGCCAGCAGATCCCTGAGCGGCGAGGGCCGTTACGAGCAGTACTTC,CASRSLSGEGRYEQYF
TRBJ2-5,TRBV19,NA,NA,TGTGCCAGTAGGACCAAGGGGGAGACCCAGTACTTC,CASRTKGETQYF
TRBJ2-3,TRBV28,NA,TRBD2,TGTGCCAGCACGACAAGCGGGAGTCTAGATACGCAGTATTTT,CASTTSGSLDTQYF
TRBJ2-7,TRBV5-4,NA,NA,TGTGCCAGCAGTCATATTAGCTCCTACGAGCAGTACTTC,CASSHISSYEQYF
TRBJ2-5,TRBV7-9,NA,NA,TGTGCCAGCAGCCGAGGACGAACGGAATGGGAGACCCAGTACTTC,CASSRGRTEWETQYF
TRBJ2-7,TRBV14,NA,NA,TGTGCCAGCAGCCAAGCGGATCTACCCTACGAGCAGTACTTC,CASSQADLPYEQYF
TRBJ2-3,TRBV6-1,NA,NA,TGTGCCAGCAGTGAAGCGCCCTCTAGCACAGATACGCAGTATTTT,CASSEAPSSTDTQYF
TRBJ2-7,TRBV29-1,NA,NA,TGCAGCGTTGAAGTCGGGGCAAGAGCCTCCTACGAGCAGTACTTC,CSVEVGARASYEQYF
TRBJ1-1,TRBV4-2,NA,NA,TGTGCCAGCAGCCCCTCCCCAGGGAACACTGAAGCTTTCTTT,CASSPSPGNTEAFF
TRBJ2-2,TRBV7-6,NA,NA,TGTGCCAGCAGCGCCCCGGTCGGGGAGCTGTTTTTT,CASSAPVGELFF
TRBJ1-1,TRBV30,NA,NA,TGTGCCTGGGGCAGGGTGAACACTGAAGCTTTCTTT,CAWGRVNTEAFF
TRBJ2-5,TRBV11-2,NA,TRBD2,TGTGCCAGCAGCTTAGTGGGGAGGGCGGTGGAGACCCAGTACTTC,CASSLVGRAVETQYF
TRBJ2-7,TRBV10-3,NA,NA,TGTGCCATCGGGACCTACGAGCAGTACTTC,CAIGTYEQYF
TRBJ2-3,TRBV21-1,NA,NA,TGTGCCAGCAGCAAAGTCGGGACCCCCCCTCGTATCAGCACAGATACGCAGTATTTT,CASSKVGTPPRISTDTQYF
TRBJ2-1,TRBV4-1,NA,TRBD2,TGCGCCAGCAGCTCTCTAGCGGGCCCCAATGAGCAGTTCTTC,CASSSLAGPNEQFF
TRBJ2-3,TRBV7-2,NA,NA,TGTGCCAGCAGCTTCATTGGCTCGGATACGCAGTATTTT,CASSFIGSDTQYF
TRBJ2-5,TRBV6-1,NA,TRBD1,TGTGCCAGCAGTGATTTCTCACAGGGGGTCCGAGAGACCCAGTACTTC,CASSDFSQGVRETQYF
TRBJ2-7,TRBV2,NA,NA,TGTGCCAGCAGTGACAAGACAGGAGATTTCTACGAGCAGTACTTC,CASSDKTGDFYEQYF
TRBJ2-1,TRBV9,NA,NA,TGTGCCAGCAGCGCATTGGGAGTGCAGTTCTTC,CASSALGVQFF
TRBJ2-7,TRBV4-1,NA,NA,TGCGCCAGCAGCCAGGTCGTTGGAGTCGAGCAGTACTTC,CASSQVVGVEQYF
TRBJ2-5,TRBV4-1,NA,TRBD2,TGCGCCAGCAGCCCCCGGACTCGCCCGGGGGGACAAGAGACCCAGTACTTC,CASSPRTRPGGQETQYF
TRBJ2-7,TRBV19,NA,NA,TGTGCCAGTAGTCCCACGCCACACTACGAGCAGTACTTC,CASSPTPHYEQYF
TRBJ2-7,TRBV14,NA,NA,TGTGCCAGCAGGAGTGGGACAAACTACGAGCAGTACTTC,CASRSGTNYEQYF
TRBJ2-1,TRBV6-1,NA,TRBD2,TGTGCCAGCAGTGAAGGGGCTAGCGGAACTCAGTTCTTC,CASSEGASGTQFF
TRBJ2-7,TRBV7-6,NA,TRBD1,TGTGCCAGCAGCTTAACAGGGGGCGAGCAGTACTTC,CASSLTGGEQYF
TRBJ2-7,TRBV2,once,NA,TGTGCCAGCAGTGAAGAGGGGCCGTGGCTGACGTCCTCCTACGAGCAGTACTTC,CASSEEGPWLTSSYEQYF
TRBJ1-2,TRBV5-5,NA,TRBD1,TGTGCCAGCAGCTTCCCAATGACAGGGGGCCGCGAAGGCTACACCTTC,CASSFPMTGGREGYTF
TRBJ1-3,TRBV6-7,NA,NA,TGTGCCAGCAGGGGTTACAGGACAGCGGATTACTCTGGAAACACCATATATTTT,CASRGYRTADYSGNTIYF
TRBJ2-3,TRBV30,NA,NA,TGTGCCTGGGAAAGCGGGCGGGAAAGCACAGATACGCAGTATTTT,CAWESGRESTDTQYF
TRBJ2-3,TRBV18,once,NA,TGTGCCAGCTCACCGACTGGGGCTTCAGGGCGCACAGATACGCAGTATTTT,CASSPTGASGRTDTQYF
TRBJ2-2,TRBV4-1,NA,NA,TGCGCCAGCAGCCGAGAGGAGGAGCTGTTTTTT,CASSREEELFF
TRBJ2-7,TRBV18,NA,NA,TGTGCCAGCTCACCTCGTTTAGAGCTTGAATACGAGCAGTACTTC,CASSPRLELEYEQYF
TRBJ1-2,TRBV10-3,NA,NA,TGTGCCATCAGCGGACAGACCTTCATATCTAACTATGGCTACACCTTC,CAISGQTFISNYGYTF
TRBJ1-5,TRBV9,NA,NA,TGTGCCAGCAGCGTAGCAGGGGGCAATCAGCCCCAGCATTTT,CASSVAGGNQPQHF
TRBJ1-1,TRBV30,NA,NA,TGTGCCTGGAGATACGCCGGTCAAACTGAAGCTTTCTTT,CAWRYAGQTEAFF